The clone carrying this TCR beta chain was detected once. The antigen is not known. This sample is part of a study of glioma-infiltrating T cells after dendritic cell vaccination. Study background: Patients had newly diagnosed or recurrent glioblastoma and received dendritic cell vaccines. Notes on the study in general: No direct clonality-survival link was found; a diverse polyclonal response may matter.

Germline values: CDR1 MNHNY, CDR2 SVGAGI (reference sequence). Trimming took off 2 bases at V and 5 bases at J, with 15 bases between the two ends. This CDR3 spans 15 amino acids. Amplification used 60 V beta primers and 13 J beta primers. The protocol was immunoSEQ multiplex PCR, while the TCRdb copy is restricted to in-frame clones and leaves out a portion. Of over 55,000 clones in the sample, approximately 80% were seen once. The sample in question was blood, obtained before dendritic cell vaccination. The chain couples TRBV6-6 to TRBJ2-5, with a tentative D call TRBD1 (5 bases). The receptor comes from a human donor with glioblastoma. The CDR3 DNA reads TGTGCCAGCAGTTACGCCTTTGACAGTACGGAGACCCAGTACTTC. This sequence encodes CASSYAFDSTETQYF.